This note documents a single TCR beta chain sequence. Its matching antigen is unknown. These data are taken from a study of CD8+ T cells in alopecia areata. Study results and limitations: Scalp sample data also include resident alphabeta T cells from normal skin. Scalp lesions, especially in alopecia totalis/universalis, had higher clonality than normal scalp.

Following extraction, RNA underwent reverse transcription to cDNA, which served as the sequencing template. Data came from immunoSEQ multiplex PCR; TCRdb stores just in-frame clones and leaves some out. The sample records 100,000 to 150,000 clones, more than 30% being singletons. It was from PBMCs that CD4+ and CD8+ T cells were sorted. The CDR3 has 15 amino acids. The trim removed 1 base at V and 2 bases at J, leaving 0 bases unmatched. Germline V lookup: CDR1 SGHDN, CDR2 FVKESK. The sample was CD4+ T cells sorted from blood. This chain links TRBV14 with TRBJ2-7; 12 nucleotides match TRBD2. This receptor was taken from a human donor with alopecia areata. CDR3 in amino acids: CASSQGTSGAYEQYF. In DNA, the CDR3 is TGTGCCAGCAGCCAAGGGACTAGCGGGGCCTACGAGCAGTACTTC.